This note documents a single T cell receptor beta chain sequence. This entry belongs to a study of cytomegalovirus exposure and HLA in healthy donors. The protocol was immunoSEQ multiplex PCR, while the TCRdb copy is restricted to in-frame clones and leaves out a portion. The profile shows some 150,000 clones, approximately 88% of them singletons. The donors were members of the validation cohort comprising some 120 subjects, separate from the roughly 730-subject first cohort. The germline gives CDR1 SGDLS, CDR2 YYNGEE. This CDR3 is built from 15 residues. The V gene lost 0 bases and the J gene lost 2 bases, with 9 bases spanning the gap.

The sample comprised PBMCs. The receptor was derived from a young woman in good health and CMV-seropositive. This rearrangement joins TRBV9 to TRBJ2-4, with unresolved D. As DNA, the CDR3 is TGTGCCAGCAGCGTAGGGTACTCACCCAAAAACATTCAGTACTTC. This sequence encodes CASSVGYSPKNIQYF.